These 2 T cell receptor beta chains came from one sample sequenced in a study of CD8+CD57+ T cells in acquired aplastic anemia. Before being chosen for sequencing, patients had shown CD8+CD57+ cell expansion by flow cytometry. Genomic DNA acted as the template from which TCR beta VDJ combination and CDR3 sequence profiling were carried out. TCRdb passed the reads through MiXCR, listing each CDR3 protein once. The sample records 190,000 or so distinct CDR3 sequences, approximately 48% being singletons. Input material: sorted CD4+, CD8+, or CD8+CD57+ T cells (not recorded which) from PBMCs. The origin of the receptors is a human donor with aplastic anemia.

This clonotype was detected a few times. This chain joins TRBV25-1 and TRBJ1-2; possible D gene TRBD1, 5 bases. With 3 bases removed from V and 2 bases from J, the gap between germline ends came to 13 bases. Germline loops: CDR1 MGHDK, CDR2 SYGVNS. CDR3 length: 15 residues. DNA for the CDR3: TGTGCCAGCAGTGACCGTTTGACAGCGAACTATGGCTACACCTTC. This gives the protein CASSDRLTANYGYTF.

The chain joins TRBV13 to TRBJ1-3; D is undetermined. This CDR3 spans 14 amino acids. CDR1 and CDR2 from the germline V gene are PRHDT and FYEKMQ (reference sequence). Trimming stripped 0 bases from V and 4 bases from J, with 7 bases between. The CDR3 DNA follows: TGTGCCAGCAGCTTAGGTGTGGTCGGAAACACCATATATTTT. Protein: CASSLGVVGNTIYF.